This T cell receptor beta chain appears in the sequencing data of a study of cytomegalovirus exposure and HLA in healthy donors (dated by TCRdb to about 2017). Notes on the research overall: An earlier analysis of some 550 of the donors reported approximately 300 Gb of sequence data and 117 million unique TCR beta sequences from 150 million to 200 million T cells. The study aimed to test whether cataloging public T cell receptors could reveal signatures of past pathogen exposure. An early release covering roughly 600 HLA-typed donors comprised about 320 gigabases of sequencing data and 65 million to 100 million unique TCR sequences. A few DR-DQ haplotypes were treated as single units for association and clustering because of strong linkage in the cohort. A separate validation cohort of approximately 130 different subjects was used in addition to the roughly 620-subject first cohort. The genetic ancestry cluster associated with self-reported Caucasian donors included over 65% of the roughly 410 genotyped donors. On average, roughly 250,000 unique TCR beta nucleotide sequences were sequenced per donor among some 430 genotyped donors of the cohort, with 15% to 20% of those sequences being non-productive. The study used immunosequencing to profile the T cell repertoires of several hundred subjects and linked those repertoires to cytomegalovirus serostatus. To predict cytomegalovirus infection status, the study combined high-throughput TCR immunosequencing, statistical association of individual TCRs with disease status, and machine learning. In a later analysis, previously published TCR beta repertoires from about 640 donors were re-analyzed and high-resolution HLA genotyping was added so that TCR occurrence patterns could be studied. A later genetic analysis used genome-wide SNP genotypes for about 60% of the roughly 670 donors, treating that subset as a discovery cohort. Every discovery cohort repertoire had been produced on one sequencing platform. Donor age, sex, ethnicity and CMV serostatus were compiled together with the repertoire data. The number of donors typed differed by locus, with roughly 620-630 for A, B, C, DRB1 and DQB1, 522 for DQA1, 600 to 610 for DPA1, and roughly 450 for DPB1. The later analysis used no new phenotypic data to find candidate immune exposures, relying instead on TCR beta sequences and their occurrence across donors. An earlier analysis of 587 of the donors used high-throughput TCR beta sequencing to judge whether each TCR beta V gene segment behaved as functional or pseudogenic. Both class I and class II loci were covered by HLA typing, at four-digit resolution.

In total, 666 healthy bone marrow donors made up the cohort. Cohort members were all nominally healthy when sampled, although unrecorded immune exposures were likely present. The donor tested CMV seropositive and was one of the 289 seropositive cohort members. Every donor gave a peripheral blood sample, and the peripheral blood mononuclear cells from that sample were used for TCR beta sequencing. The Qiagen DNeasy Blood Extraction Kit was used to extract genomic DNA from the blood cell samples. Comments on this clone: Its antigen has not been determined. There are no base qualities to consult, and no much larger clone falls within one base.

What the work shows at the level of the full study, not this receptor alone: A later analysis found that TCR association rates varied across HLA loci, with DRB1 alleles showing the most associated TCRs and HLA-C alleles the fewest. Because HLA typing was missing for some donors at each locus, association tests included only the typed subset. The authors suggested that the approach could potentially be extended to other disease states and immunological phenotypes. An association between a missense DCLRE1C variant and V-gene and J-gene trimming of TCR beta chains was found in a later genetic analysis and replicated in an independent cohort. A later analysis reported that several top co-occurrence clusters appeared linked to parvovirus B19, influenza, CMV and Epstein-Barr virus. The study listed 150 to 200 TCR beta chains as associated with cytomegalovirus. Linkage disequilibrium might explain the correlated functional status among segregating V segments, but an unknown experimental factor could not be excluded. Most CMV-associated TCR beta chains appeared to be HLA-restricted in a later analysis, and the HLA associations seemed to be driven largely by CMV exposure. In a later genetic analysis, fewer N-insertions in productive TCRs were reported among donors in an Asian-associated ancestry cluster than the 666-donor mean. In an earlier analysis of about 550 of the donors, most TCR beta V segments were observed in productive rearrangements about 87% or about 30% of the time, broadly matching IMGT annotations. A further reported finding was that TCR beta sequences accurately predicted the HLA-A and HLA-B alleles for most subjects in the first cohort. A cluster of highly shared sequence variants was judged likely to represent a technical artifact of the sequencing pipeline. Presence/absence analyses assumed roughly uniform sequencing depth across donors, an assumption that may not hold. The cohort was sequenced for TCR beta chains only, and without alpha or paired-chain data the features that could be detected were limited. Immune exposure information for the cohort was limited to CMV serostatus. Strong co-occurrence of HLA alleles, especially DR and DQ, made assigning TCR associations to individual alleles difficult. Most TCR sequences were observed very rarely across donors, whereas some public TCRs were present in many individuals. The classifier was reported to diagnose cytomegalovirus status with high specificity and sensitivity in both the original and validation cohorts. Some IMGT-functional V segments, including TRBV6-2 and TRBV6-3, could not be told apart with the 87-base-pair reads, so those segments were excluded. Seventeen rarely observed V segments, including chromosome 9 orphons, were excluded from the earlier analysis of about 500 of the donors because counts were too low. In vitro tests confirmed that a few of the cytomegalovirus-associated TCR beta chains recognize cytomegalovirus antigens. At a false discovery rate of 0.05, a later analysis linked roughly 17,000 TCR beta sequences to specific HLA alleles. A later analysis found that HLA-associated TCR beta chains were more clonally expanded and had lower generation probabilities than equally common non-associated chains.

The library relied on the immunoSEQ multiplex PCR assay. For the multiplex PCR, a mixture combining 60 forward primers for TCR Vbeta segments and 13 reverse primers for TCR Jbeta segments was used. A multiplex PCR assay on genomic DNA amplified the CDR3 region of rearranged TCR beta genes. The Illumina HiSeq System was used to sequence the amplified TCR beta libraries as 87-base-pair reads. The study's own analysis went as follows. In a later analysis, approximately 74 million unique TCR beta chains were counted across the roughly 700 repertoires, and around 11 million of these chains were shared by at least two donors. A nearest-neighbor algorithm error-corrected the raw reads and collapsed the reads into unique sequences, merging closely related sequences to remove PCR and sequencing errors. CDR3 sequences were aligned to IMGT reference sequences to assign V, D and J gene segments. For a sequence to be retained, a match of at least six nucleotides to both a V gene segment and a J gene segment was required. A rearrangement was called productive if the CDR3 had no stop codons and remained in frame with V and J, and every other rearrangement was called non-productive. Following IMGT convention, CDR3 was defined as the stretch from the second conserved V-encoded cysteine to the conserved J-encoded phenylalanine. The earlier analysis of roughly 590 of the donors excluded any sequence lacking an unambiguous match to a single V gene segment. In an earlier analysis of a few hundred of the donors, V segments were called functional above 56.7% productive rearrangements and were called segregating when the between-donor standard deviation exceeded 5%. A statistical classification framework was developed to diagnose cytomegalovirus status using the catalog of TCR beta chain sequences. In a later analysis, V and J genes were assigned by comparing TCR nucleotide sequences against IMGT/GENE-DB human TR gene sequences. A later analysis assigned CDR3 sequences and most-parsimonious VDJ recombination scenarios with the TCRdist pipeline. In a later analysis, each TCR beta chain was defined by its CDR3 amino acid sequence together with its V-gene family, and reads lacking a unique V-gene family were excluded. In a later analysis, a few hundred highly shared, low-generation-probability nucleotide sequences were removed to address suspected cross-contamination and a sequencing artifact. A later analysis calculated a clonal expansion index for each public chain from normalized within-repertoire ranks of inferred template counts. In a later analysis, generation probabilities were computed with a VDJ recombination model fitted to out-of-frame rearrangements, and the resulting probabilities were checked against IGoR. Hypergeometric tests were used in a later analysis to score TCR-TCR, TCR-HLA and TCR-CMV co-occurrence, with a repertoire-size bias correction applied to the TCR pairs. False discovery rates were estimated in a later analysis by permuting HLA or CMV assignments 20 times. A later analysis grouped co-occurring TCRs with DBSCAN, adding TCRdist sequence similarity when clustering within HLA-allele-positive subsets. Co-occurrence clustering excluded repertoires with fewer than 30,000 or more than 120,000 public chains, plus five with anomalous nucleotide sharing. Not all clones reach the TCRdb copy of this immuneACCESS table, which keeps in-frame sequences only. Checked studies attribute under half of the gap to unresolved V genes and leave the rest unexplained. V, J and clone size were drawn from that table, and D and trimming were deduced from the DNA. The sample table records fewer than 200,000 clones; roughly 80% of these occur just once. The biggest ten clones account for under 1% of the sample.

CDR1 is given as SGHRS and CDR2 as YFSETQ, both from the germline V gene. V loses 6 bases, J loses 7 bases, and the germline ends lie 16 bases apart. The CDR3 starts with the cysteine, ends with the phenylalanine, and has 14 residues. Only the CDR3 part of the read is kept: 42 bases, read in frame from the first base. The sample taken for sequencing was PBMCs. The sequence was obtained from a girl aged 2-10 years in good health and CMV-seropositive. The chain is made from TRBV5-1 and TRBJ1-4; TRBD1 is possibly the D segment (6 matching bases). CDR3 region: CASKQGHETEKLFF. The bases are TGCGCCAGCAAACAGGGACACGAGACTGAAAAACTGTTTTTT. This CDR3, with the reference TRBV5-1 and TRBJ1-4 proteins standing in past its ends, gives the full variable domain KAGVTQTPRYLIKTRGQQVTLSCSPISGHRSVSWYQQTPGQGLQFLFEYFSETQRNKGNFPGRFSGRQFSNSRSEMNVSTLELGDSALYLCASKQGHETEKLFFGSGTQLSVL.